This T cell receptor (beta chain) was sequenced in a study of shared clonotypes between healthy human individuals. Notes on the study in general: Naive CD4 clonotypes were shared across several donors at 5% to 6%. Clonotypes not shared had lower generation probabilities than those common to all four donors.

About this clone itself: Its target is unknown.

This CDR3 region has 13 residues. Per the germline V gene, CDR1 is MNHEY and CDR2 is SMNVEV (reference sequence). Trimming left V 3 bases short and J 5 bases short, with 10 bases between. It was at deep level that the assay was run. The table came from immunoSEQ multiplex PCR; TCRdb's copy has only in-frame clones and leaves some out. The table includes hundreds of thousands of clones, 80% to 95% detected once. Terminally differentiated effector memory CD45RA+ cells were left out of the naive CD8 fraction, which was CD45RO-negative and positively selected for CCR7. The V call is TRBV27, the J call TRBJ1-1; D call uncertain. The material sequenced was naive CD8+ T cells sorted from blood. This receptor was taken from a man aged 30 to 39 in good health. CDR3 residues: CASSLVGRTEAFF. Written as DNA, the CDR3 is TGTGCCAGCAGTTTGGTGGGTAGGACTGAAGCTTTCTTT.